A selection of T cell receptor beta chains follows, all from one sample in a study of neurological immune-mediated disorders. TCRdb reprocessed the 5' RACE reads with MiXCR, giving one entry per CDR3 protein. Here the sample spans fewer than 85,000 distinct CDR3 sequences, roughly 18% being singletons. The sequencing sample was made of PBMCs. These receptor sequences come from a woman aged 40 to 55 in good health. The conserved cysteine and the conserved F or W are not part of the CDR3 here. D genes are given only for firm matches.

D,V,J,CDR3
TRBD1,TRBV5-1,TRBJ2-7,ASSSYRGRAYEQY
-,TRBV6-2/TRBV6-3,TRBJ1-2,ASSSSESGTYGYT
TRBD1,TRBV3-1,TRBJ2-5,ASSHASKGGSGETQY
TRBD1,TRBV14,TRBJ2-3,ASSQRGGASTDTQY
TRBD2,TRBV20-1,TRBJ2-3,SARRAGADTQY
-,TRBV6-2/TRBV6-3,TRBJ2-3,ASSSRGGDTQY
-,TRBV10-1,TRBJ2-3,ASSESKADTQY
TRBD1,TRBV7-8,TRBJ1-5,ASSRTGGVGQPQH
-,TRBV5-8,TRBJ1-5,ASRSGGGKQPQH
TRBD1,TRBV5-1,TRBJ2-1,ASSLGQGYGEQF
-,TRBV27,TRBJ2-4,ASMGLAKNIQY
TRBD1,TRBV6-5,TRBJ1-6,ASRLGGQGYSPLH
TRBD1,TRBV20-1,TRBJ1-5,SARVQGEWPGPQH
-,TRBV10-3,TRBJ2-1,AISVQNEQF
-,TRBV12-3/TRBV12-4,TRBJ2-6,ASSAPWGANVLT
-,TRBV5-8,TRBJ1-6,ASSPRPGGIRRINSPLH
TRBD2,TRBV7-3,TRBJ2-3,ASSPGTSGVTDTQY
-,TRBV6-5,TRBJ1-2,ASSPGLGVDGYT
-,TRBV7-2,TRBJ1-5,ASSPTRDMVDQPQH
TRBD1,TRBV20-1,TRBJ2-1,SAKRQGGQF
-,TRBV12-3/TRBV12-4,TRBJ2-3,ASSFNADTQY
-,TRBV20-1,TRBJ1-4,SAPSDGTGVGKLF
-,TRBV20-1,TRBJ2-1,SATASQLGNEQF
-,TRBV27,TRBJ1-5,ASSLRDGQPQH
TRBD2,TRBV3-1,TRBJ2-3,ASSLRRKAGLTDTQY
TRBD2,TRBV25-1,TRBJ2-7,ASRESSGGYYEQY
TRBD1,TRBV9,TRBJ2-7,ASSVAGQGATYEQY
-,TRBV6-2/TRBV6-3,TRBJ2-2,ASRSQRRTGELF
TRBD2,TRBV20-1,TRBJ2-3,SARVLGASGGPSDTQY
TRBD1,TRBV7-2,TRBJ2-3,ASSLTQDRTQY
-,TRBV6-2/TRBV6-3,TRBJ1-2,ASGTGHNYGYT
-,TRBV20-1,TRBJ1-2,SARDPRGGIGYT
TRBD2,TRBV7-8,TRBJ2-3,ASSLPGLRTDTQY
TRBD2,TRBV5-1,TRBJ2-5,ASSLGLAGGTEETQY
TRBD1,TRBV10-3,TRBJ2-6,AISESRDRGSGANVLT
TRBD2,TRBV7-8,TRBJ2-3,ASRSPGGGTSGGLSTDTQY
-,TRBV7-2,TRBJ1-4,ASSLEGMRSNEKLF
TRBD2,TRBV7-9,TRBJ2-5,ASSRSGGAGETQY
-,TRBV19,TRBJ1-2,ASSTRAGVGYT
-,TRBV2,TRBJ1-5,ASSSGTRGGDQPQH
-,TRBV20-1,TRBJ2-1,SARDAAVSTRNEQF
-,TRBV7-8,TRBJ1-1,ASRGALNTEAF
TRBD2,TRBV20-1,TRBJ2-5,SPLAGETQY
-,TRBV20-1,TRBJ2-6,SARRQAGANVLT
TRBD2,TRBV29-1,TRBJ2-3,SAGAGGTTDTQY
TRBD2,TRBV27,TRBJ2-3,ASSSLGTSGGTDTQY
-,TRBV20-1,TRBJ2-2,SARDRIYTGELF
TRBD2,TRBV20-1,TRBJ2-1,SATPERETQF
-,TRBV20-1,TRBJ2-3,SAKPLAVRAPGVTQY
-,TRBV20-1,TRBJ2-3,SARDGAGEQDTQY
TRBD2,TRBV29-1,TRBJ2-3,SAAGGGPSDTQY
-,TRBV7-2,TRBJ2-5,ASSLMGREQETQY
-,TRBV5-1,TRBJ2-3,ASSLDPTLTQY
TRBD1,TRBV29-1,TRBJ1-4,SVQDRDEKLF
-,TRBV20-1,TRBJ2-3,SARMLRGLARGPDTQY
-,TRBV12-3/TRBV12-4,TRBJ2-3,ASSQLDTQY